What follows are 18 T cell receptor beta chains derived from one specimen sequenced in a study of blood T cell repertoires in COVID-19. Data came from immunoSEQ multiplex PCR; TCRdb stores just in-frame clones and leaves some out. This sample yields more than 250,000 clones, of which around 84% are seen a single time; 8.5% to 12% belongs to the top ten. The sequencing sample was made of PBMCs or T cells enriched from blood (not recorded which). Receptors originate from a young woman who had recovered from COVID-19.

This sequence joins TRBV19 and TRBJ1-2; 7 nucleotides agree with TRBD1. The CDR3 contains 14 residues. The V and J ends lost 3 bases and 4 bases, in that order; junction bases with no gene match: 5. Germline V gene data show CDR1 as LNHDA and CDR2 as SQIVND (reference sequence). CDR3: CASSMGQLPYGYTF. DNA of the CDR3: TGTGCCAGTAGTATGGGACAGCTTCCCTATGGCTACACCTTC.

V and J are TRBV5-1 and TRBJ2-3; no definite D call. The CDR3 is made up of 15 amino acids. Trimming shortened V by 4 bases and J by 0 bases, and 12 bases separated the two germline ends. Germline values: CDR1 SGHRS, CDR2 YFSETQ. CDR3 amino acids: CASSVVSISTDTQYF. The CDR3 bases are TGCGCCAGCAGCGTAGTTAGTATCAGCACAGATACGCAGTATTTT.

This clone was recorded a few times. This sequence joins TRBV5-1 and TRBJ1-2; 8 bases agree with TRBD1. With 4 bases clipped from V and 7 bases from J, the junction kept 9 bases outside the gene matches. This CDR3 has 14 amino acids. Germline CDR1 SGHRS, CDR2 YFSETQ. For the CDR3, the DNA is TGCGCCAGCAGCCAAACACAGGGGGGGAGTGGCTACACCTTC. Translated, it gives CASSQTQGGSGYTF. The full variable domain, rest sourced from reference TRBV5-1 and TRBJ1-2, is KAGVTQTPRYLIKTRGQQVTLSCSPISGHRSVSWYQQTPGQGLQFLFEYFSETQRNKGNFPGRFSGRQFSNSRSEMNVSTLELGDSALYLCASSQTQGGSGYTFGSGTRLTVV.

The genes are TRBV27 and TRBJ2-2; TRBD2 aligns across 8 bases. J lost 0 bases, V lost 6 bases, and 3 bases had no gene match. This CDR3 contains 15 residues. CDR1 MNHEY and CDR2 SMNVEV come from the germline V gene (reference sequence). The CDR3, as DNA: TGTGCCAGCAGAGAAGCGGGAGCGAACACCGGGGAGCTGTTTTTT. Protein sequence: CASREAGANTGELFF.

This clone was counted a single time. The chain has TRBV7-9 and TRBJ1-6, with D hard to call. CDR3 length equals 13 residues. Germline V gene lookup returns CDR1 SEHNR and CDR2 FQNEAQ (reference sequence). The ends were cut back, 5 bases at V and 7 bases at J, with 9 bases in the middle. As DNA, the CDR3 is TGTGCCAGCAGCCAGACAACGAATTCACCCCTCCACTTT. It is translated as CASSQTTNSPLHF. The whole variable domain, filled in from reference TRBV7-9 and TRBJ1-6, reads DTGVSQNPRHKITKRGQNVTFRCDPISEHNRLYWYRQTLGQGPEFLTYFQNEAQLEKSRLLSDRFSAERPKGSFSTLEIQRTEQGDSAMYLCASSQTTNSPLHFGNGTRLTVT.

As DNA, the CDR3 is TGTGCCAGCAGCGTTAGCGGGAGAGGCTACAATGAGCAGTTCTTC. Translated: CASSVSGRGYNEQFF. J is TRBJ2-1 and V is TRBV9; TRBD2 matches 9 bases. The germline gives CDR1 SGDLS, CDR2 YYNGEE. Trimming cost V 2 bases and J 3 bases; bases outside gene matches: 3. The CDR3 has 15 amino acids.

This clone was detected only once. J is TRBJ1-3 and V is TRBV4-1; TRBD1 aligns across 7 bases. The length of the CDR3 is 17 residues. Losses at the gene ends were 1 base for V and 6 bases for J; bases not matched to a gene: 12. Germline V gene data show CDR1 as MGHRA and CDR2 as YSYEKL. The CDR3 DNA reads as TGCGCCAGCAGCCAAGCCGATACAGGGGCCCTCCTAAACACCATATATTTT. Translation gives CASSQADTGALLNTIYF.

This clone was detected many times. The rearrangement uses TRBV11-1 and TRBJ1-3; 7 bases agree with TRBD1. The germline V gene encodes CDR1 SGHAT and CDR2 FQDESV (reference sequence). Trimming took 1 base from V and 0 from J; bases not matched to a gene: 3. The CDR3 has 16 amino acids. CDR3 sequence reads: CASSLEGDSSGNTIYF. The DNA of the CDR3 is TGTGCCAGCAGCTTAGAAGGGGACAGCTCTGGAAACACCATATATTTT.

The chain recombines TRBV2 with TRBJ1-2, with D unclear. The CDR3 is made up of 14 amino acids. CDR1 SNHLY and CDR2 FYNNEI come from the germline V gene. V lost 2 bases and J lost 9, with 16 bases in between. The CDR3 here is CASSEFTVWLSYTF. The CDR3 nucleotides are TGTGCCAGCAGTGAATTCACAGTGTGGCTCAGCTACACCTTC.

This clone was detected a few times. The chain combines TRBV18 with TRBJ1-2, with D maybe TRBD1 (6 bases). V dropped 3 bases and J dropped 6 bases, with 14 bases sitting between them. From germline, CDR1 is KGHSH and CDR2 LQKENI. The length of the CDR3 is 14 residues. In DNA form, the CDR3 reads TGTGCCAGCTCACCCTCCACAGGGTCGGATGGCTACACCTTC. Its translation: CASSPSTGSDGYTF.

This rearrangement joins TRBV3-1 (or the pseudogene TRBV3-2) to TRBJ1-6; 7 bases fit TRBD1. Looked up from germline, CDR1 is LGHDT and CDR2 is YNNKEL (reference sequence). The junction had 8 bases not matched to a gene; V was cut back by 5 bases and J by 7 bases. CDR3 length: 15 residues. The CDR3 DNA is TGTGCCAGCAGCGTGACCGGGACAGAGAATTCACCCCTCCACTTT. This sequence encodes CASSVTGTENSPLHF.

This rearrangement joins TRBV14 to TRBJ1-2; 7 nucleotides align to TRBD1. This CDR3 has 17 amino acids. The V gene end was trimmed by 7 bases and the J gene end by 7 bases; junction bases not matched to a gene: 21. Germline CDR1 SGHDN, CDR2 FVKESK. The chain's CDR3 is CASTNGPGQAGGPGYTF. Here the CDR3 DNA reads TGTGCCAGCACCAACGGACCTGGACAGGCAGGAGGGCCTGGCTACACCTTC.

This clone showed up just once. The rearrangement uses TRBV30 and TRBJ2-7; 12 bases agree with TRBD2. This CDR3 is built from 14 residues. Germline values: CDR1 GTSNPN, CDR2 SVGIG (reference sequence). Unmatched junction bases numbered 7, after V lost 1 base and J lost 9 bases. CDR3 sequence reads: CAWSGTSGRFLQYF. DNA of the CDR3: TGTGCCTGGAGTGGAACTAGCGGGAGGTTCTTGCAGTACTTC.

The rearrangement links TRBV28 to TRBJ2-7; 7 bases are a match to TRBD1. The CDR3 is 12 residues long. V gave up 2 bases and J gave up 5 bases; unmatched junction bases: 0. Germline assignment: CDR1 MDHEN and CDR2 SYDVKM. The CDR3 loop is CASSLDRDEQYF. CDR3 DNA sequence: TGTGCCAGCAGTTTAGACAGGGACGAGCAGTACTTC.

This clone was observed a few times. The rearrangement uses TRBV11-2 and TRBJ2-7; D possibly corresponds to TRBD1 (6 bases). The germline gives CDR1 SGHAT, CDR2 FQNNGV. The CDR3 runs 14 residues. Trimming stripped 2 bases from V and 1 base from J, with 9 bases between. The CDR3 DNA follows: TGTGCCAGCAGCTTAACGGACAGATCCTACGAGCAGTACTTC. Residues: CASSLTDRSYEQYF.

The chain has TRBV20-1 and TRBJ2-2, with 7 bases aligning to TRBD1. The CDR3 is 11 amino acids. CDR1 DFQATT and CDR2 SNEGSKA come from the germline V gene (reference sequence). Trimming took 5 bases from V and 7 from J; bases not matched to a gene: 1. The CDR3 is CSAPGGGELFF. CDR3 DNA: TGCAGTGCTCCAGGGGGCGGGGAGCTGTTTTTT.

The CDR3 nucleotides read TGTGCCAGCAGTGACACAGGGGGGTCTAACTATGGCTACACCTTC. Protein sequence: CASSDTGGSNYGYTF. The genes are TRBV5-4 and TRBJ1-2; TRBD1 aligns across 8 bases. The CDR3 consists of 15 residues. The J segment lost 0 bases and the V segment lost 5 bases, leaving 6 bases of the junction unmatched. Per germline, CDR1 SGHNT and CDR2 YYREEE (reference sequence).

The DNA for the CDR3 is TGTGCCAGCAGCTTGGAAATGGGACAGGGCACCTACGAGCAGTACTTC. This codes for CASSLEMGQGTYEQYF. The rearrangement links TRBV5-5 to TRBJ2-7, with 9 bases matching TRBD1. The germline V gene encodes CDR1 SGHKS and CDR2 YYEKEE (reference sequence). V trimming: 0 bases; J trimming: 2 bases; junction bases outside the gene matches: 6. The CDR3 is made up of 16 amino acids. Full variable domain (missing parts from reference TRBV5-5 and TRBJ2-7): DAGVTQSPTHLIKTRGQQVTLRCSPISGHKSVSWYQQVLGQGPQFIFQYYEKEERGRGNFPDRFSARQFPNYSSELNVNALLLGDSALYLCASSLEMGQGTYEQYFGPGTRLTVT.